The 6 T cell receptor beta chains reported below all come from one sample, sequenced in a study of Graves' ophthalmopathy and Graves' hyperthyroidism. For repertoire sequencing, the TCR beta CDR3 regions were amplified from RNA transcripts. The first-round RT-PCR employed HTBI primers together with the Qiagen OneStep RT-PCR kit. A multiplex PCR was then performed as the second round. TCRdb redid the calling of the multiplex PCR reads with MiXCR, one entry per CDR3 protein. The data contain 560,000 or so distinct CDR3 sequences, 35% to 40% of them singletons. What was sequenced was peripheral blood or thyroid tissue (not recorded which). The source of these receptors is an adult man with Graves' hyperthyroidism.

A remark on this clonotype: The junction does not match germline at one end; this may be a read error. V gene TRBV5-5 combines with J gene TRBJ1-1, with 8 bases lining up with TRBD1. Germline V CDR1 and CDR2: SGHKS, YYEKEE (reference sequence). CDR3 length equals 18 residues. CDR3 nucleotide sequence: TGCGCCAGCAGTCTCCTCGAGGGGACAGGCCTCGAGGACACTGAAGCTTTCTTT. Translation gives CASSLLEGTGLEDTEAFF.

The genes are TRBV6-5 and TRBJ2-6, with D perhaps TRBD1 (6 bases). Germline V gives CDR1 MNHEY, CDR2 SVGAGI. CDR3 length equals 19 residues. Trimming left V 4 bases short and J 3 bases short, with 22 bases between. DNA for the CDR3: TGTGCCAGCAGTTTATTAAATGGCGGCAGGGGCCGTGGGGCCAACGTCCTGACTTTC. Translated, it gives CASSLLNGGRGRGANVLTF.

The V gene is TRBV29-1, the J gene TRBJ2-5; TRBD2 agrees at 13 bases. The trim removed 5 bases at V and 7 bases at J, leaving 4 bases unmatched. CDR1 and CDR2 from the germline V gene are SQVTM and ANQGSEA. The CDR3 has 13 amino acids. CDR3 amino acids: CSVIRTSGRTQYF. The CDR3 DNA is TGCAGCGTTATACGGACTAGCGGGAGGACCCAGTACTTC. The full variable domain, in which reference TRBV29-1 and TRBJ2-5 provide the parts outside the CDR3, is SAVISQKPSRDICQRGTSLTIQCQVDSQVTMMFWYRQQPGQSLTLIATANQGSEATYESGFVIDKFPISRPNLTFSTLTVSNMSPEDSSIYLCSVIRTSGRTQYFGPGTRLLVL.

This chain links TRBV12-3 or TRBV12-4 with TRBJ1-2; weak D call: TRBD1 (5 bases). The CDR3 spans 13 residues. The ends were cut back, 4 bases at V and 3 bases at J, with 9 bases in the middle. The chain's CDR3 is CASSSGGDYGYTF. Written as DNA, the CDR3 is TGTGCCAGCAGTTCGGGGGGAGACTATGGCTACACCTTC.

CDR3 in amino acids: CASSVAGKGQPQHF. The CDR3 nucleotides are TGTGCCAGCAGCGTGGCAGGGAAGGGTCAGCCCCAGCATTTT. The chain is built from TRBV9 and TRBJ1-5; a weak D match, TRBD1 (5 bases). The CDR3 covers 14 residues. The germline V gene has CDR1 SGDLS and CDR2 YYNGEE. V was pared by 2 bases and J by 6 bases, with 12 bases between.

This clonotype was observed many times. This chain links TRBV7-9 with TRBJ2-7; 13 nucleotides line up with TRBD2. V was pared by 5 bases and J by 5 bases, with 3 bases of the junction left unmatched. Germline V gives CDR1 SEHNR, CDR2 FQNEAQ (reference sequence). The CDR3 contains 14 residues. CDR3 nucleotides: TGTGCCAGCAGCCCACTAGCGGGAGGGAACGAGCAGTACTTC. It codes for CASSPLAGGNEQYF.